The 29 T cell receptor delta chains listed next were all sequenced from one sample in a study of gamma delta lymphoproliferative disorders and STAT genes. Genomic DNA from isolated PBMCs served as the sequencing template. TCRdb re-called the multiplex PCR reads using CATT. The table records roughly 3,600 delta-chain clones, 1.1% of them present only once. The specimen sequenced was blood. The receptors here all came from a human donor in good health.

The sample holds a few counts of this clone. The protein recorded in TCRdb matches a much larger clone and deviates from this DNA's translation at residue 9, suggesting a read error; the protein here is obtained by translating the DNA. V and J are TRDV2 and TRDJ1; 8 bases are a match to TRDD3. Germline V gene data show CDR1 as GEAIGNYY and CDR2 as EKD. The junction had 14 bases not matched to a gene; V was cut back by 3 bases and J by 0 bases. CDR3 size: 18 residues. Here the CDR3 DNA reads TGTGCCTGTGACCCTATTGGGGGATGCTCGTTGGACACCGATAAACTCATCTTT. As protein: CACDPIGGCSLDTDKLIF.

This clone was detected a few times. A far larger clone is a single base away, which makes a read error likely. The sample has other DNA sequences that encode this CDR3 too. The rearrangement joins TRDV2 to TRDJ1; 9 bases are a match to TRDD3. This CDR3 comprises 19 residues. Germline CDR1 is GEAIGNYY and CDR2 is EKD. The V and J ends lost 7 bases and 4 bases, in that order; junction bases with no gene match: 24. CDR3 DNA sequence: TGTGCCTGCGACTCGCTCCGGGGATACGCGGAAAACAGCGGCGATAAACTCATCTTT. This sequence encodes CACDSLRGYAENSGDKLIF.

As regards this clone: TCRdb's listed protein matches a much larger clone and diverges from this DNA's translation at residue 2, likely through a read error; the protein shown comes from the DNA. The V and J genes are TRDV2 and TRDJ1; TRDD3 agrees at 10 bases. Germline-derived CDR1 and CDR2 are GEAIGNYY and EKD. The CDR3 loop spans 18 amino acids. The CDR3 is CSCDPIGGYSLDTDKLIF. CDR3 sequence (DNA): TGTTCCTGTGACCCTATTGGGGGATACTCGTTGGACACCGATAAACTCATCTTT.

With regard to this clone: A far larger clone differs by one base, so this is likely a read error. Other DNA sequences in this sample translate to the same CDR3. This chain uses TRDV2 with TRDJ1; 12 bases fit TRDD3. The length of the CDR3 is 18 residues. Germline V CDR1 and CDR2: GEAIGNYY, EKD. DNA of the CDR3: TGTGCCTGTGACACACTTCGCCTGGGGGATACGTTCACCGATAAACTTATCTTT. It yields the protein CACDTLRLGDTFTDKLIF.

This clone came up a few times. The protein TCRdb gives is from a much larger clone and does not agree with this DNA's translation at residue 4, likely a read error; the protein shown here comes from the DNA. The chain combines TRDV2 with TRDJ1; the match to TRDD3 covers 8 bases. This CDR3 comprises 15 residues. The germline gives CDR1 GEAIGNYY, CDR2 EKD. The CDR3 reads CACNTLGIHTDKLIF. The CDR3 nucleotides read TGTGCCTGTAACACCTTGGGGATACACACCGATAAACTCATCTTT.

Turning to this clone: A single base is all that separates this from a far larger clone, so a read error is likely. The same CDR3 also results from other DNA sequences found in this sample. V and J are TRDV2 and TRDJ1; 9 nucleotides line up with TRDD3. CDR3 length: 18 amino acids. CDR1 and CDR2 (germline): GEAIGNYY, EKD. Losses at the gene ends were 1 base for V and 0 bases for J; bases not matched to a gene: 11. In DNA form, the CDR3 reads TGTGCCTGTGACACGGTACTGGGGGACGCACGGAACACCGATAAACTCATCTTT. Translated: CACDTVLGDARNTDKLIF.

This clone is labeled medium-sized. The likely explanation is a read error, given a far larger clone one base away. This sequence joins TRDV2 and TRDJ1, with D unresolved. The CDR3 spans 18 residues. Germline V gene sequence: CDR1 GEAIGNYY, CDR2 EKD. The CDR3 coding sequence is TGTGCCCGTGACACCCTGCCGGGTGGGCAGAAAGTGGCCGATAAACTCATCTTT. This translates into CARDTLPGGQKVADKLIF.

The sample holds a few counts of this clone. A much more abundant neighbour one base away suggests this may be a read error. The DNA is omitted, as the CDR3 cannot be located on it reliably, and the CDR3 follows TCRdb's listing. The chain has TRAV29/DV5 and TRDJ1; the listed D gene, TRDD3, was not tested against the DNA. A total of 20 residues make up the CDR3, ends included. Germline V gene sequence: CDR1 NSMFDY, CDR2 ISSIKDK. This CDR3 is CSVLLCSKRVKGLPTDKLIF.

This clone was detected a few times. A read error is likely here: a far larger clone is one base away. The sample contains more than one DNA sequence encoding this CDR3. The chain uses TRDV2 and TRDJ3; TRDD3 aligns across 8 bases. The CDR3 extends over 19 amino acids. Per germline, CDR1 GEAIGNYY and CDR2 EKD. The CDR3 DNA sequence: TGCGCCTGTGACGTTACTGGGGGGGCCAGCTCCTGGGACACCCGACAGATGTTTTTC. This encodes CACDVTGGASSWDTRQMFF.

This clone counts as medium-sized. This sample also contains other DNA sequences that code for the same CDR3. The chain carries TRDV2 and TRDJ3; 8 nucleotides line up with TRDD3. V trimming: 3 bases; J trimming: 0 bases; junction bases outside the gene matches: 15. The CDR3 has 21 amino acids. The germline V gene encodes CDR1 GEAIGNYY and CDR2 EKD. CDR3 DNA sequence: TGTGCCTGTGACCCTACCGGTACTGGGGGTTACGGCTCCTGGGACACCCGACAGATGTTTTTC. This gives the protein CACDPTGTGGYGSWDTRQMFF.

This clone was seen a handful of times. For this DNA, TCRdb reports the protein of a much larger clone, which diverges at residue 6, most likely from a read error; the protein presented here is translated directly from the DNA. The chain is built from TRDV2 and TRDJ1, with TRDD3 identical over 11 bases. Germline V gene lookup returns CDR1 GEAIGNYY and CDR2 EKD. The CDR3 has 17 amino acids. The V segment lost 0 bases and the J segment 3 bases; nucleotides outside the gene matches: 8. CDR3 coding DNA: TGTGCCTGTGACACCGGGTACTGGGGGATAAGTGCCGATAAACTCATCTTT. It is translated as CACDTGYWGISADKLIF.

Concerning this clone: The mismatch at residue 13 between this DNA's translation and the TCRdb protein of a much larger clone likely reflects a read error; the protein shown is translated from the DNA. The chain recombines TRDV1 with TRDJ1; 8 bases line up with TRDD2. The V gene's germline CDR1 is TSWWSYY and CDR2 QGS. The CDR3 totals 21 residues. Trimming at V came to 4 bases and at J to 2 bases, leaving 24 bases not matched to a gene. CDR3 loop: CALGVRAFLFTGTPKTDKLIF. CDR3 DNA sequence: TGTGCTCTTGGGGTCCGGGCCTTCCTATTTACTGGGACGCCCAAGACCGATAAACTCATCTTT.

In its sample, this clone was seen a few times. A far larger clone lies a single base away; this is likely a read error. Other DNA sequences within the sample encode an identical CDR3. This chain connects TRDV2 to TRDJ1; D is unclear. The length of the CDR3 is 17 residues. CDR1 GEAIGNYY and CDR2 EKD come from the germline V gene. Deletions cut 0 bases from V and 6 bases from J, with 22 bases between. This chain's CDR3 is CACDTLPGPDPSNKLIF. The CDR3 DNA is TGTGCCTGTGACACCCTCCCCGGGCCTGACCCTAGCAATAAACTCATCTTT.

J is TRDJ1 and V is TRDV2; the match to TRDD3 covers 10 bases. Germline CDR1 is GEAIGNYY and CDR2 is EKD. The CDR3 spans 15 residues. With 0 bases clipped from V and 2 bases from J, the junction kept 2 bases outside the gene matches. This chain's CDR3 is CACDTLLGDTDKLIF. CDR3 sequence (DNA): TGTGCCTGTGACACCTTACTGGGGGATACCGATAAACTCATCTTT.

This clone showed up just a few times. TCRdb lists the protein of a much larger clone for this DNA, which differs at residue 8, so this is likely a read error; the protein given here is translated from the DNA itself. The chain links TRDV2 to TRDJ3; D is ambiguous. The CDR3 has 19 amino acids. Trimming took 2 bases from V and 0 from J, leaving 16 bases between them. Germline V gene data show CDR1 as GEAIGNYY and CDR2 as EKD. Here the CDR3 reads CACDRIGEKSSWDTRQMFF. The CDR3 DNA reads TGTGCCTGTGACAGGATTGGAGAGAAAAGCTCCTGGGACACCCGACAGATGTTTTTC.

With respect to this clone: A far larger clone is one base from this, pointing to a likely read error. Other nucleotide sequences in the sample specify the same CDR3. J is TRDJ1 and V is TRDV2; 10 positions agree with TRDD3. The CDR3 is 18 amino acids. From germline, CDR1 is GEAIGNYY and CDR2 EKD. The CDR3 region has the DNA TGCGCCTGTGACCCTATTGGGGGATACTCGTTGGACACCGATAAACTCATCTTT. Its translation: CACDPIGGYSLDTDKLIF.

Regarding this clone: A far larger clone is a single base away, which makes a read error likely. CDR3 residues: CACLPGDTDKLIF. The DNA for the CDR3 is TGTGCCTGTTTGCCGGGGGATACCGATAAACTCATCTTT. The genes are TRDV2 and TRDJ1; TRDD3 matches at 7 bases. With 6 bases clipped from V and 2 bases from J, the junction kept 5 bases outside the gene matches. CDR3 size: 13 residues. Germline-derived CDR1 and CDR2 are GEAIGNYY and EKD.

About this clone: TCRdb's entry gives the protein of a much larger clone, which mismatches this DNA's translation at residue 8, likely from a read error; the protein reported here is translated from the DNA. CDR3 sequence (DNA): TGTGCCTGTGACACGCTGGGCTCCTGGGACACCCGACAGATGTTTTTC. Protein: CACDTLGSWDTRQMFF. This chain joins TRDV2 and TRDJ3, with TRDD3 as a possible D gene (5 bases). Between the trimmed V and J ends, which lost 1 base and 0 bases, there was a span of 6 bases. CDR1 and CDR2 from the germline V gene are GEAIGNYY and EKD. The CDR3 is 16 residues long.

In its sample, this clone was seen a few times. A far larger clone is just one base off, so this is likely a read error. The same CDR3 arises from other DNA sequences in this sample as well. The CDR3 nucleotides read TGTGCCTGTGATACGCTGACCTACACCGATAAACTCATCTTT. It codes for CACDTLTYTDKLIF. J is TRDJ1 and V is TRDV2; D unclear. The V and J ends lost 4 bases and 0 bases respectively, with 11 bases between them. There are 14 residues in the CDR3. Per the germline V gene, CDR1 is GEAIGNYY and CDR2 is EKD.

In its sample, this clone is large. This specimen includes other DNA sequences encoding the same CDR3. J is TRDJ1 and V is TRDV2; a possible D gene is TRDD3 (5 bases). Germline V gene data show CDR1 as GEAIGNYY and CDR2 as EKD. Trimming took off 3 bases at V and 0 bases at J, with 10 bases between the two ends. The CDR3 totals 14 residues. The CDR3 coding sequence is TGTGCCTGTGACCAGATACATTACACCGATAAACTCATCTTT. Encoded protein: CACDQIHYTDKLIF.

As regards this clone: The amino acid sequence in TCRdb belongs to a much larger clone and departs from this DNA's translation at residue 9, likely a sequencing read error; the sequence shown is translated from the DNA. V usage is TRDV2 and J usage is TRDJ1; TRDD3 might be the D (5 bases). Trimming shortened V by 0 bases and J by 4 bases, and 29 bases separated the two germline ends. The V gene's germline CDR1 is GEAIGNYY and CDR2 EKD. This CDR3 has 20 residues. In nucleotides, the CDR3 is TGTGCCTGTGACACCGTGTCAGGGGACCAATTGGATGTACCACTCGATAAACTCATCTTT. Amino acids: CACDTVSGDQLDVPLDKLIF.

In its sample, this clone was seen a few times. TCRdb assigns this DNA the protein of a much larger clone, which departs from its translation at residue 3; this likely reflects a read error, and the protein shown comes from translating the DNA. The chain recombines TRDV2 with TRDJ1; 12 bases are shared with TRDD3. The CDR3 spans 19 residues. Germline values: CDR1 GEAIGNYY, CDR2 EKD. The CDR3 loop reads CARDTILGDTSFDTDKLIF. The CDR3 DNA reads as TGTGCCCGTGACACCATACTGGGGGATACCTCATTCGACACCGATAAACTCATCTTT.

A word on this clone: A single base is all that separates this from a far larger clone, so a read error is likely. The sample carries other DNA sequences with the same CDR3. V usage is TRDV2 and J usage is TRDJ1; possibly TRDD3 for D (6 bases). Per germline, CDR1 GEAIGNYY and CDR2 EKD. The CDR3 is 15 residues long. The CDR3 DNA follows: TGTGCCTGTGACGAATGGGGGGCCCACACCGATAAACTCATCTTC. This translates into CACDEWGAHTDKLIF.

A remark on this clone: It is likely a read error: a sequence one base away is far more abundant. This sample includes further DNA sequences coding for the same CDR3. The chain links TRDV2 to TRDJ1; 12 nucleotides align to TRDD3. The CDR3 contains 15 residues. The V gene's germline CDR1 is GEAIGNYY and CDR2 EKD. The CDR3 loop reads CACDTLGDTGDKLIF. The CDR3 DNA reads as TGTGCCTGCGACACGCTGGGGGATACGGGCGATAAACTCATCTTT.

This clone was counted a few times. TCRdb's protein for this DNA is that of a much larger clone and differs from the translation at residue 5, likely a read error; the protein shown is the DNA translation. This chain uses TRDV2 with TRDJ1, with 12 bases fitting TRDD3. Germline V gene sequence: CDR1 GEAIGNYY, CDR2 EKD. The CDR3 covers 18 residues. Losses at the gene ends were 3 bases for V and 1 base for J; bases not matched to a gene: 11. CDR3 sequence: CACDALRLGDTFTDKLIF. CDR3 DNA: TGTGCCTGTGACGCACTTCGCCTGGGGGATACGTTCACCGATAAACTCATCTTT.

This clone is large (0.1 to 1%) by share. The chain combines TRDV2 with TRDJ1; possible D gene TRDD3, 5 bases. The CDR3 runs 16 residues. The V end was cut by 0 bases, the J end by 7 bases, with 20 bases between. Germline CDR1 reads GEAIGNYY; CDR2 reads EKD. CDR3 DNA: TGTGCCTGTGACACCGTTGGGGTTAGTTCTGGAGGTAAACTCATCTTT. Protein: CACDTVGVSSGGKLIF.

In this sample, this clone turned up a few times. The protein TCRdb gives is from a much larger clone and does not agree with this DNA's translation at residue 11, likely a read error; the protein shown here comes from the DNA. The J gene is TRDJ1, the V gene TRDV2; perhaps TRDD3 as D (5 bases). Germline loops: CDR1 GEAIGNYY, CDR2 EKD. Trimming removed 0 bases from V and 4 bases from J, with 29 bases in between. The CDR3 sequence is 20 residues long. CDR3 bases: TGTGCCTGTGACACCGTGTCAGGGGGCCAATCGGATGTACCACTCGATAAACTCATCTTT. Its protein product is CACDTVSGGQSDVPLDKLIF.

This clone was observed a few times. A read error is the likely source, as a far larger clone sits one nucleotide away. Other DNA variants within this sample encode the same CDR3. The chain combines TRDV2 with TRDJ1, with TRDD2 as a possible D gene (5 bases). V lost 7 bases and J lost 2, with 16 bases in between. Germline lookup yields CDR1 GEAIGNYY and CDR2 EKD. The CDR3 has 14 residues. This CDR3 is CACFPLQGTDKLIF. The CDR3 DNA sequence: TGTGCCTGCTTTCCCCTTCAAGGTACCGATAAACTCATCTTT.

This clone occurred many times. The chain joins TRAV29/DV5 to TRDJ2, with TRDD3 matching over 9 bases. With 5 bases clipped from V and 1 base from J, the junction kept 18 bases outside the gene matches. Germline CDR1 NSMFDY, CDR2 ISSIKDK. The CDR3 length is 19 residues. The CDR3 reads CAAASLWGIGPILTAQLFF. CDR3 sequence (DNA): TGTGCAGCGGCTTCCCTATGGGGGATAGGCCCTATTTTGACAGCACAACTCTTCTTT. Full variable domain (rest looked up from reference TRAV29/DV5 and TRDJ2): DQQVKQNSPSLSVQEGRISILNCDYTNSMFDYFLWYKKYPAEGPTFLISISSIKDKNEDGRFTVFLNKSAKHLSLHIVPSQPGDSAVYFCAAASLWGIGPILTAQLFFGKGTQLIVEP.